The rows below give T cell receptor beta chains drawn from one sample of a study of beta chain features in type 1 diabetes. The protocol was immunoSEQ multiplex PCR, while the TCRdb copy is restricted to in-frame clones and leaves out a portion. Altogether roughly 250,000 clones are present, around 68% being singletons, with the ten largest covering 0.053%. The material sequenced was naive CD4+ T cells from blood. Receptors were obtained from a man younger than 45 in good health. Each CDR3 is given with its conserved first and last residue. Each record gives: J gene, D gene, V gene, clone size, CDR3 DNA, CDR3 protein. D genes are given only for firm matches. Clone size appears in some rows only: once, few, many, or a class for an expanded clone.

>TRBJ2-3|NA|TRBV9|NA
TGTGCCAGCAGCGTAGGGGTCTCCCGAACAGATACGCAGTATTTT
CASSVGVSRTDTQYF
>TRBJ1-6|TRBD1|TRBV7-9|once
TGTGCCAGCAGCCCCTGGGACAGGGGTTTGCGGACACCCCTCCACTTT
CASSPWDRGLRTPLHF
>TRBJ1-2|NA|TRBV29-1|few
TGCAGCGTTGCAAGAGGGAATGGCTACACCTTC
CSVARGNGYTF
>TRBJ1-2|NA|TRBV5-1|NA
TGCGCCAGCAGCTTCGGTAACTATGGCTACACCTTC
CASSFGNYGYTF
>TRBJ2-7|TRBD1|TRBV29-1|NA
TGCAGCGTACGCGGACAGGCGGTCTACGAGCAGTACTTC
CSVRGQAVYEQYF
>TRBJ2-1|TRBD1|TRBV30|NA
TGTGCCTGGAATAACAGGGGGTACTATGAGCAGTTCTTC
CAWNNRGYYEQFF
>TRBJ2-7|TRBD2|TRBV7-8|few
TGTGCCAGCAGCGTTAGCGGGGGAAACTCCTACGAGCAGTACTTC
CASSVSGGNSYEQYF
>TRBJ1-3|TRBD1|TRBV9|NA
TGTGCCTCTGGGACAGGGCCCTCTGGAAACACCATATATTTT
CASGTGPSGNTIYF
>TRBJ2-1|NA|TRBV7-8|few
TGTGCCAGCAGTGGGGGGTTCTCCTACAATGAGCAGTTCTTC
CASSGGFSYNEQFF
>TRBJ2-5|NA|TRBV9|few
TGTGCCAGCAGCGTAGTGGGCCAAGAGACCCAGTACTTC
CASSVVGQETQYF
>TRBJ1-1|NA|TRBV9|NA
TGTGCCAGCAGCGTAGGCCCGGGGGGCACTGAAGCTTTCTTT
CASSVGPGGTEAFF
>TRBJ2-5|TRBD2|TRBV19|NA
TGTGCCAGTAGCCCGACTAGCGGGAGGGAGACCCAGTACTTC
CASSPTSGRETQYF
>TRBJ2-7|TRBD1|TRBV30|NA
TGTGCCTGGAGTATAACCGGGACAGGAGGGGAGCAGTACTTC
CAWSITGTGGEQYF
>TRBJ2-5|NA|TRBV30|NA
TGTGCCTGGAGTGTACTATTAACACAAGAGACCCAGTACTTC
CAWSVLLTQETQYF
>TRBJ1-1|TRBD1|TRBV30|NA
TGTGCCTGGAAGATCCGGGACAGCTCAGGCGGAGCTTTCTTT
CAWKIRDSSGGAFF